The rows below give T cell receptor beta chains drawn from one sample of a study of T cells after yellow fever vaccination. TCRdb re-called the 5' RACE reads through MiXCR, storing one row per CDR3 protein. The data contain a few hundred thousand distinct CDR3 sequences, approximately 4% of them singletons. The sequences come from PBMCs, collected 5 days after the yellow fever booster vaccination. The receptors stem from a young man who received the YFV17D yellow fever vaccine. Both conserved end residues are part of each CDR3. The order of the fields is clone size, V gene, CDR3 protein. Rows give clone size only sometimes, using once, few, many, or a class for an expanded clone.

clone size: -; V gene: TRBV10-3; CDR3 protein: CAISESEVANTEAFF
clone size: many; V gene: TRBV5-1; CDR3 protein: CASSLIDRGYTEAFF
clone size: -; V gene: TRBV19; CDR3 protein: CASSDLGQGVGDTQYF
clone size: few; V gene: TRBV7-9; CDR3 protein: CASSSRDREREKLFF
clone size: -; V gene: TRBV5-1; CDR3 protein: CASSSSVASGAQTQYF
clone size: -; V gene: TRBV5-1; CDR3 protein: CASSLPSGVQETQYF
clone size: many; V gene: TRBV7-4; CDR3 protein: CASNYRPGQETQYF
clone size: -; V gene: TRBV6-6; CDR3 protein: CASSGGRAYEQYF
clone size: many; V gene: TRBV4-1; CDR3 protein: CASSQTGLETQYF
clone size: few; V gene: TRBV12-3/TRBV12-4; CDR3 protein: CASSLARQGTQPQHF
clone size: -; V gene: TRBV6-2/TRBV6-3; CDR3 protein: CASSYGPAGANQPQHF
clone size: -; V gene: TRBV5-1; CDR3 protein: CASSLDVEETQYF
clone size: many; V gene: TRBV12-3/TRBV12-4; CDR3 protein: CASSLGQSPDQPQHF
clone size: -; V gene: TRBV24-1; CDR3 protein: CATSDFRGSGSYNEQFF
clone size: -; V gene: TRBV12-3/TRBV12-4; CDR3 protein: CASSLRTPSEYEQYF
clone size: -; V gene: TRBV5-4; CDR3 protein: CASSLAGYGGVSYEQYF
clone size: -; V gene: TRBV4-1; CDR3 protein: CASSQDPRGLGYGYTF
clone size: few; V gene: TRBV5-4; CDR3 protein: CASSAGLTGSWAPLHF
clone size: -; V gene: TRBV4-2; CDR3 protein: CASSQTPGQDGYTF
clone size: -; V gene: TRBV29-1; CDR3 protein: CSARASGGNTIYF
clone size: many; V gene: TRBV18; CDR3 protein: CASSEGTSGSYNEQFF
clone size: -; V gene: TRBV29-1; CDR3 protein: CSVGQGHGYTF
clone size: few; V gene: TRBV7-2; CDR3 protein: CASSLINGLSAGTEAFF
clone size: few; V gene: TRBV27; CDR3 protein: CASSNRGNYNSPLHF
clone size: few; V gene: TRBV12-3/TRBV12-4; CDR3 protein: CASSAGQGQGEKLFF
clone size: -; V gene: TRBV14; CDR3 protein: CASSQEVDRGYEQYF
clone size: few; V gene: TRBV5-1; CDR3 protein: CASSLAGGTTGETQYF
clone size: -; V gene: TRBV29-1; CDR3 protein: CSVGDGHQPQHF